This TCR beta chain is drawn from a study of immune evolution from preneoplasia to lung adenocarcinoma. General observations from the study: KRAS-mutant nodules had the highest T cell clonality.

V was clipped by 4 bases and J by 8 bases; unmatched bases: 15. CDR1 and CDR2 from the germline V gene are SQVTM and ANQGSEA. This CDR3 spans 15 amino acids. Generated by immunoSEQ multiplex PCR, the TCRdb table keeps only in-frame clones and is missing some. The repertoire includes fewer than 4,500 clones, almost 75% of them detected once, and approximately 18% sits in the top ten. Sample share makes this clone medium-sized (0.01 to 0.1%). No antigen is known for it. After pathologic assessment, macro-dissection selected premalignant or tumor cells for extraction. The rearrangement joins TRBV29-1 to TRBJ1-2; TRBD1 aligns across 8 bases. The origin of this receptor is a person between 60 and 79 years old with lung adenocarcinoma. What was sequenced was FFPE minimally invasive lung adenocarcinoma tissue. CDR3 sequence reads: CSVASSARGRSGYTF. DNA for the CDR3: TGCAGCGTTGCGTCCTCCGCCAGGGGGCGTAGCGGCTACACCTTC.